The 2 T cell receptor beta chains presented below share a single source sample, sequenced in a study of blood T cell repertoires in COVID-19. TCRdb's copy holds only in-frame clones and misses some; the assay was immunoSEQ multiplex PCR. The data contain roughly 410,000 clones, about 90% of them singletons. The material sequenced was peripheral blood. The source of these receptors is a middle-aged man with acute or convalescent COVID-19.

The chain couples TRBV18 to TRBJ2-1; 9 bases fit TRBD1. The V gene's germline CDR1 is KGHSH and CDR2 LQKENI. The ends lost 9 bases at V and 1 base at J; junction bases unmatched: 4. The CDR3 consists of 14 residues. DNA for the CDR3: TGTGCCAGTTTCGGGACAGGGTCCTACAATGAGCAGTTCTTC. It specifies CASFGTGSYNEQFF. The variable domain in full, with the rest retrieved from reference TRBV18 and TRBJ2-1, is NAGVMQNPRHLVRRRGQEARLRCSPMKGHSHVYWYRQLPEEGLKFMVYLQKENIIDESGMPKERFSAEFPKEGPSILRIQQVVRGDSAAYFCASFGTGSYNEQFFGPGTRLTVL.

The chain links TRBV30 to TRBJ1-1; D uncertain. The CDR3 sequence is 14 residues long. CDR1 GTSNPN and CDR2 SVGIG come from the germline V gene (reference sequence). V shed 2 bases and J shed 4 bases, with 14 bases lying between them. The CDR3 sequence is CAWSWGGRVTEAFF. The CDR3 DNA is TGTGCCTGGAGTTGGGGAGGGAGGGTCACTGAAGCTTTCTTT.